The 18 T cell receptor beta chains given below trace back to one sample, sequenced in a study of T cell changes during pregnancy in multiple sclerosis. Generated by immunoSEQ multiplex PCR, the TCRdb table keeps only in-frame clones and is missing some. This table holds about 70,000 clones, about nine tenths found once. This specimen consisted of CD4+ T cells from peripheral blood mononuclear cells, obtained after pregnancy. All receptors derive from a female donor with multiple sclerosis, enrolled in a pregnancy study.

The chain employs TRBV9 and TRBJ2-7; possible D gene TRBD1, 6 bases. Trimming removed 0 bases from V and 3 bases from J, with 10 bases in between. The CDR3 is 14 residues long. The germline V gene encodes CDR1 SGDLS and CDR2 YYNGEE. The CDR3 protein is CASSVAPGVYEQYF. The CDR3 region has the DNA TGTGCCAGCAGCGTAGCGCCAGGGGTCTACGAGCAGTACTTC. The full variable domain, in which reference TRBV9 and TRBJ2-7 provide the parts outside the CDR3, is DSGVTQTPKHLITATGQRVTLRCSPRSGDLSVYWYQQSLDQGLQFLIQYYNGEERAKGNILERFSAQQFPDLHSELNLSSLELGDSALYFCASSVAPGVYEQYFGPGTRLTVT.

The chain combines TRBV7-6 with TRBJ2-3; D remains ambiguous. Looked up from germline, CDR1 is SGHVS and CDR2 is FNYEAQ. The ends were cut back, 1 base at V and 6 bases at J, with 14 bases in the middle. The CDR3 is 15 residues long. CDR3 nucleotide sequence: TGTGCCAGCAGCTTAGGCAATTCTCACACGGATACGCAGTATTTT. Its translation: CASSLGNSHTDTQYF.

The chain recombines TRBV4-2 with TRBJ2-1; 7 positions agree with TRBD1. There are 15 residues in the CDR3. The V gene's germline CDR1 is LGHNA and CDR2 YNFKEQ. Losses at the gene ends were 4 bases for V and 6 bases for J; bases not matched to a gene: 9. CDR3 DNA: TGTGCCAGCAGCCTAGCTGGACAGGCACTCAATGAGCAGTTCTTC. Translated, it gives CASSLAGQALNEQFF.

V usage is TRBV6-1 and J usage is TRBJ1-5, with TRBD1 matching 8 bases. V dropped 4 bases and J dropped 7; count of bases not matched to a gene: 12. The CDR3 spans 16 residues. Germline lookup yields CDR1 MNHNS and CDR2 SASEGT. CDR3 amino acids: CASSVGRGRRGQPQHF. CDR3 nucleotides: TGTGCCAGCAGTGTGGGCAGGGGGCGCCGGGGCCAGCCCCAGCATTTT.

As DNA, the CDR3 is TGTGCCAGCAGCGCCGGGGGGGCAGGGGGTTCGAACACCGGGGAGCTGTTTTTT. Its translation is CASSAGGAGGSNTGELFF. The chain joins TRBV9 to TRBJ2-2; weak D call: TRBD2 (8 bases). Germline values: CDR1 SGDLS, CDR2 YYNGEE. There are 18 residues in the CDR3. Trimming shortened V by 3 bases and J by 0 bases, and 18 bases separated the two germline ends.

The J gene is TRBJ2-3, the V gene TRBV6-6; D possibly corresponds to TRBD1 (5 bases). The CDR3 spans 13 residues. The V gene's germline CDR1 is MNHNY and CDR2 SVGAGI (reference sequence). The V end was cut by 6 bases, the J end by 1 base, with 8 bases between. CDR3: CASRGPGTDTQYF. For the CDR3, the DNA is TGTGCCAGCAGGGGGCCAGGCACAGATACGCAGTATTTT.

This chain joins TRBV9 and TRBJ2-3; 10 bases map to TRBD2. The J segment lost 4 bases and the V segment lost 3 bases, leaving 5 bases of the junction unmatched. Germline CDR1 and CDR2: SGDLS and YYNGEE. CDR3 length: 15 amino acids. This CDR3 is CASSAAGGRADTQYF. For the CDR3, the DNA is TGTGCCAGCAGCGCAGCGGGAGGGAGGGCAGATACGCAGTATTTT.

The V gene is TRBV2, the J gene TRBJ2-2, with 12 positions matching TRBD2. CDR3 length equals 16 residues. Germline CDR1 is SNHLY and CDR2 is FYNNEI. Trimming cost V 7 bases and J 6 bases; bases outside gene matches: 9. The CDR3 DNA reads as TGTGCCAGCACACGACTAGCGGGAGTCGGGGCCGGGGAGCTGTTTTTT. The encoded protein is CASTRLAGVGAGELFF.

The chain couples TRBV6-6 to TRBJ1-5; D is perhaps TRBD1 (5 bases). Per the germline V gene, CDR1 is MNHNY and CDR2 is SVGAGI (reference sequence). This CDR3 is 12 amino acids long. The V gene lost 6 bases and the J gene lost 5 bases, with 8 bases spanning the gap. CDR3 sequence (DNA): TGTGCCAGCAGATCCAGGGATCAGCCCCAGCATTTT. Protein sequence: CASRSRDQPQHF.

The CDR3 nucleotides read TGTGCCACCAGCAAGGTTCGGACAGCCTCGAGAGGAAACACCATATATTTT. It yields the protein CATSKVRTASRGNTIYF. The rearrangement uses TRBV15 and TRBJ1-3; TRBD1 might be the D (6 bases). The CDR3 is 17 residues long. Trimming removed 4 bases at V and 4 bases at J, with 20 bases between. Per germline, CDR1 LNHNV and CDR2 YYDKDF (reference sequence).

The count of this clone is one. The J gene is TRBJ2-1, the V gene TRBV5-1; possibly TRBD2 for D (6 bases). V lost 2 bases, J lost 7 bases, and 16 bases lay in between. This CDR3 contains 15 residues. The germline CDR1 and CDR2 sequences are SGHRS and YFSETQ. Here the CDR3 DNA reads TGCGCCAGCAGCTTAGGAGGGTCGGCGAGAAATGAGCAGTTCTTC. It encodes CASSLGGSARNEQFF.

This rearrangement joins TRBV11-1 to TRBJ2-3; D is undetermined. Trimming took off 1 base at V and 6 bases at J, with 5 bases between the two ends. The CDR3 contains 12 residues. Germline lookup yields CDR1 SGHAT and CDR2 FQDESV (reference sequence). CDR3: CASSLEADTQYF. The CDR3 DNA reads as TGTGCCAGCAGCTTAGAAGCGGATACGCAGTATTTT.

The chain uses TRBV5-6 and TRBJ2-3, with unresolved D. Trimming cost V 0 bases and J 4 bases, with 6 bases left between them. CDR1 and CDR2 from the germline V gene are SGHDT and YYEEEE. The CDR3 is 13 residues long. The DNA for the CDR3 is TGTGCCAGCAGCTTGGCCGGTTCAGATACGCAGTATTTT. This codes for CASSLAGSDTQYF. Based on the CDR3 plus reference TRBV5-6 and TRBJ2-3, the full variable domain is DAGVTQSPTHLIKTRGQQVTLRCSPKSGHDTVSWYQQALGQGPQFIFQYYEEEERQRGNFPDRFSGHQFPNYSSELNVNALLLGDSALYLCASSLAGSDTQYFGPGTRLTVL.

V gene TRBV7-9 combines with J gene TRBJ1-2, with D possibly being TRBD1 (5 bases). Trimming took off 5 bases at V and 4 bases at J, with 8 bases between the two ends. The CDR3 length is 12 residues. Germline CDR1 is SEHNR and CDR2 is FQNEAQ (reference sequence). CDR3 loop: CASSPDSYGYTF. In nucleotides, the CDR3 is TGTGCCAGCAGCCCAGACAGCTATGGCTACACCTTC.

The V gene is TRBV30, the J gene TRBJ2-1, with TRBD1 identical over 7 bases. The CDR3 consists of 14 residues. V was pared by 4 bases and J by 0 bases, with 3 bases of the junction left unmatched. Germline CDR1 and CDR2: GTSNPN and SVGIG (reference sequence). CDR3 bases: TGTGCCTGGAACCGGGACAGCTCCTACAATGAGCAGTTCTTC. It specifies CAWNRDSSYNEQFF.

The rearrangement joins TRBV28 to TRBJ2-2; tentative D call: TRBD2 (5 bases). The germline V gene has CDR1 MDHEN and CDR2 SYDVKM. The V end lost 6 bases, the J end lost 5 bases, and 16 bases lay between the germline ends. This CDR3 is built from 15 residues. CDR3 region: CASRPPLSGTGELFF. In nucleotides, the CDR3 is TGTGCCAGCAGACCTCCCTTAAGCGGTACCGGGGAGCTGTTTTTT.

V usage is TRBV18 and J usage is TRBJ1-1; the D gene is possibly TRBD1 (5 bases). V dropped 1 base and J dropped 1 base, with 10 bases sitting between them. This CDR3 comprises 15 residues. Germline V gene sequence: CDR1 KGHSH, CDR2 LQKENI. This chain's CDR3 is CASSPQLTENTEAFF. Written as DNA, the CDR3 is TGTGCCAGCTCACCACAGTTGACAGAGAACACTGAAGCTTTCTTT.

This clone appeared once. CDR3 residues: CSVATGGSSYEQYF. Written as DNA, the CDR3 is TGCAGCGTTGCTACAGGGGGGAGCTCCTACGAGCAGTACTTC. This chain links TRBV29-1 with TRBJ2-7; 8 positions agree with TRBD1. CDR1 SQVTM and CDR2 ANQGSEA come from the germline V gene. The junction had 5 bases not matched to a gene; V was cut back by 4 bases and J by 0 bases. CDR3 length: 14 residues.